This TCR beta chain was recovered during a study of vaccination effects on CD4 cells after COVID-19. Study-wide findings and caveats: Convalescent patients numbered few in the study; early post-infection timepoints were missing entirely.

The CDR3 is 13 residues long. V gave up 5 bases and J gave up 3 bases, with 10 bases separating them. Per the germline V gene, CDR1 is GTSNPN and CDR2 is SVGIG (reference sequence). Clones were read by immunoSEQ multiplex PCR, and TCRdb kept only the in-frame ones, dropping some. The profile covers about 80,000 clones, with roughly 80% appearing a single time and more than 0.85% taken by the ten largest. As regards this clone: Its specificity is not known.

Expansion with viral peptide pools was applied to antigen-specific CD4+ T cells by the ViraFEST assay prior to sequencing. After around nine days in culture, the CD4+ T cells were isolated. Participants were given two doses of BNT162b2 or mRNA-1273 vaccine. Nucleocapsid antibodies stayed negative before and after vaccination, showing no earlier SARS-CoV-2 infection. Sequenced here: CD4+ T cells from PBMCs cultured with HCoV-OC43 spike peptides, sampled after COVID-19 vaccination. Subset: HCoV-OC43 spike overlapping peptide pool stimulation. This sequence joins TRBV30 and TRBJ2-2; tentatively, D is TRBD2 (6 bases). This clonotype originated in a human donor who received a COVID-19 vaccine. This CDR3 reads CAWSRDYTGELFF. CDR3 sequence (DNA): TGTGCCTGGTCCCGGGACTACACCGGGGAGCTGTTTTTT.